This T cell receptor (beta chain) was recorded in a study of shared clonotypes between healthy human individuals (dated by TCRdb to 2019 to 2021). Regarding the complete study: A couple of women and a few men aged 18 to 49 years were included in the cohort. For each donor, CD4 naive and CD4 memory were each run on three plates, CD8 naive on two plates, and CD8 memory on one plate. To increase sequencing depth and limit assay-specific biases, TCR repertoire library preparation and sequencing were carried out by different laboratories using diverse techniques. Between about 0.9 and 10 billion PBMCs per donor were obtained by leukapheresis. To estimate repertoire size and how much clonotype sharing occurs between individuals, the study deeply sequenced the blood TCR repertoires of roughly 5 healthy adults.

The donors were healthy, HIV-negative adults who had no recently reported acute infections or vaccinations. All donors were Caucasian adults living in Nashville, Tennessee, USA. CD4+ T cells were enriched through magnetic negative selection, after which naive cells were positively selected on CD45RA and the remaining negative fraction served as the memory subset. Blood was obtained by leukapheresis, after which PBMCs were separated by Ficoll-Histopaque density gradient centrifugation and cryopreserved in liquid nitrogen vapor phase. Analytical flow cytometry was used to check the purity and quantity of each magnetically sorted T cell population. Genomic DNA was isolated from every sorted fraction and measured by UV absorbance on a Nanodrop 2000c. TCR CDR3 regions were amplified from genomic DNA by multiplex PCR using the deep immunoSEQ assay. For each cell subset, the extracted genomic DNA was distributed evenly across all wells of several immunoSEQ 96-well plates, and each plate served as one replicate. For sorted subsets, each replicate PCR was loaded with 200 ng genomic DNA, equivalent to 32,000 or so T cell genomes. The purified libraries were quantified using a Qubit 3.0 fluorometer, sized with a Bioanalyzer 2100, and then quantified again using the KAPA Library Quantification kit. A separate single-read 150-cycle Illumina NextSeq 550 flow cell was used to sequence each immunoSEQ 96-well plate. The study's processing was this. Because only junctional sequences without quality scores were contained in the immunoSEQ output, filtering matching that applied to full-length reads could not be performed. To assign V/J genes and CDR3, sequences were annotated against IMGT germline references using PyIR, a Python wrapper for IgBLAST v1.9. Reads were removed for weak V/J assignments (E-value above 1e-6), missing CDR3, stop codons, out-of-frame junctions, or ambiguous translated residues. A V3J clonotype was defined by an identical inferred V gene, J gene, and CDR3 amino acid sequence. To compute the percentage overlap between repertoires, the number of shared unique clonotypes was divided by the size of the smaller repertoire. Richness of each repertoire was evaluated using RTK rarefaction, the Chao1 estimator, and Recon v2.1 estimates of unobserved clonotypes. Generation probabilities for all TCRbeta clonotypes obtained by the gDNA method from a handful of donors were computed using OLGA. TCRdb obtained this table from immuneACCESS and retained in-frame rearrangements with V and J assigned. These tables miss some clones; where compared with another copy, unresolved V genes account for less than half of the shortfall, and the remainder is unexplained. The V and J calls and clone size come from that table; D and trimming were worked out from the DNA. In all, the sample holds a few million clones, and around nine tenths of those were seen once. The ten largest clones take up over 0.12% of the sample.

From the germline V gene, CDR1 is SGHTA and CDR2 is FQGNSA. There are 12 amino acids in the CDR3, from cysteine to phenylalanine inclusive. Only the CDR3 portion is preserved as DNA: 36 bases, with reading frame beginning at the first base. Relative to germline, V is 3 bases shorter and J is 6 bases shorter, with 7 bases between their ends. Results the study describes overall, beyond this receptor: The genetic and exposure-history diversity represented was limited by the small number of donors. Only blood was sampled, and tissue TCR repertoires likely differ from those in blood. Rarefaction of sorted-subset datasets indicated incomplete sequencing despite the large sequencing depth. Pairwise subsampling indicated that sequencing depth was expected to affect the degree of clonotype sharing among donors. Compared with non-shared clonotypes, the clonotypes found in all four sorted-subset donors had higher generation probabilities. Across several donors, about 5% of naive CD4, over 3% of naive CD8, about 2.3% of memory CD4, and 0.4% to 0.45% of memory CD8 clonotypes were shared. Estimated clonotype richness was generally larger for naive than for memory subsets.

Points on this clone: There is no known antigen for this receptor. Base quality data are lacking; no much larger clone is found one base away. The identical CDR3 is also encoded by other nucleotide sequences in the sample.

Recombination linked TRBV7-2 to TRBJ2-3, with the D segment identity uncertain. The sequence came from a man younger than 35 in good health. Sequences were obtained from naive CD4+ T cells sorted from blood. Read against the paper, the sample's cell subset or site label means: CD45RA+ positively selected. The CDR3 amino acid sequence is: CASSFLRDTQYF. The DNA sequence is TGTGCCAGCAGCTTCCTAAGGGATACGCAGTATTTT.